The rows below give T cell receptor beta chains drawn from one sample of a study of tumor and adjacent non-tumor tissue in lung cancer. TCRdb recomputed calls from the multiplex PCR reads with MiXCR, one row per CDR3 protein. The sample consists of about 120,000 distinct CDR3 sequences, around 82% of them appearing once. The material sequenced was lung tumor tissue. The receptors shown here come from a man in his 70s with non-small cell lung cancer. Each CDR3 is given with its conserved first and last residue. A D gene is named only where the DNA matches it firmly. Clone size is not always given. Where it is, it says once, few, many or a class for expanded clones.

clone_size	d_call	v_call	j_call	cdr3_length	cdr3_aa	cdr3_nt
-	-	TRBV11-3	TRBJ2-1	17	CASSLLGTNGGYNERYF	TGTGCCAGCAGCCTCCTAGGGACTAACGGGGGCTACAATGAGCGGTACTTC
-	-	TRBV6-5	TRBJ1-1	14	CASSIGDLGTEAFF	TGTGCCAGCAGTATAGGCGACTTGGGCACTGAAGCTTTCTTT
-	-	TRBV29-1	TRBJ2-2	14	CSADRDMYSGELFF	TGCAGCGCCGACCGGGACATGTACAGCGGGGAGCTGTTTTTT
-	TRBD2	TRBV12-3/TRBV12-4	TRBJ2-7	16	CASRLDSGDFGGEQYF	TGTGCCAGCAGGCTTGATAGCGGGGACTTCGGGGGCGAGCAGTACTTC
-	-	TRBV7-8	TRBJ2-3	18	CASSIHADGGLNTDTQYF	TGTGCCAGTAGCATCCATGCCGATGGGGGACTGAACACAGATACGCAGTATTTT
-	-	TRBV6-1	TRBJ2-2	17	CASKEEGPFTYTGGLFF	TGTGCCAGCAAGGAGGAGGGACCGTTTACATACACCGGGGGACTGTTTTTT
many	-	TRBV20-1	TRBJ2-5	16	CSATRAGGDFQETQYF	TGCAGTGCTACTAGAGCCGGTGGGGACTTCCAAGAGACCCAGTACTTC
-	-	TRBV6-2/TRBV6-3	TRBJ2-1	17	CASSYSVQEYSYNEHFF	TGTGCCAGCAGTTACTCGGTTCAGGAGTACTCCTACAATGAGCATTTCTTC
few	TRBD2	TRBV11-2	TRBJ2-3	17	CASNPRLAGGHRDTQYF	TGTGCTAGCAATCCTAGACTAGCGGGGGGGCATCGAGATACGCAGTATTTT
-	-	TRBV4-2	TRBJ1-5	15	CASNLQGSGDPPQHF	TGTGCCAGCAACCTTCAAGGGTCAGGGGACCCGCCCCAGCATTTT
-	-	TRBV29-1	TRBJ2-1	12	CSFEKYNHEQFF	TGCAGCTTTGAGAAGTACAATCATGAGCAGTTCTTC
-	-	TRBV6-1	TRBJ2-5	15	CASSVSAAGRETQYF	TGTGCTAGCAGTGTAAGCGCTGCGGGGCGGGAGACCCAGTACTTC
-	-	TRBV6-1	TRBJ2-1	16	CASTLRGGTESNEHFF	TGTGCCAGCACCCTAAGGGGGGGCACCGAGTCCAATGAACACTTCTTC
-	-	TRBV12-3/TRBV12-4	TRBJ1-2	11	CASTLGDTYTF	TGTGCCAGCACTCTGGGAGATACCTACACCTTC
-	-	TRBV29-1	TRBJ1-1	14	CNVEDQGLNTEAFF	TGCAATGTTGAAGATCAAGGGTTGAACACTGAAGCTTTCTTT
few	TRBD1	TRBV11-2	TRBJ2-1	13	CANSLNRGSGQFF	TGTGCCAACAGCTTGAACAGGGGCAGTGGGCAGTTCTTC
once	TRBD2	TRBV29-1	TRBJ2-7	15	CSVFGTSWTTYEQYF	TGCAGCGTGTTTGGGACTAGCTGGACTACCTACGAGCAGTACTTT
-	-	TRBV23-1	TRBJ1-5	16	CASSQSRAGGNQPQHF	TGCGCCAGCAGTCAATCGCGGGCGGGGGGGAATCAGCCCCAGCATTTT
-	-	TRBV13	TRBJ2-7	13	CARSLGWGHEQYF	TGTGCCAGGAGCTTAGGGTGGGGCCACGAGCAGTACTTC
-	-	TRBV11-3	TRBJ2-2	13	CASSLAPHGEPFF	TGTGCCAGCAGCCTAGCACCCCACGGGGAGCCGTTTTTT